A single sample is the source of the 4 T cell receptor beta chains below, sequenced in a study of OX40 agonist ivuxolimab in advanced cancers. Libraries were prepared by immunoSEQ multiplex PCR; TCRdb keeps only in-frame clonotypes and omits some of them. The sample has approximately 79,000 clones, 94% seen once. The specimen comprised CD4+ or CD8+ T cells sorted from blood, sampled in a trial of the OX40 agonist ivuxolimab. These receptors originate from an adult with an advanced solid tumor such as melanoma, head and neck, liver or kidney cancer.

The chain joins TRBV7-9 to TRBJ2-3, with TRBD2 identical over 8 bases. The CDR3 is 17 amino acids. The V gene end was trimmed by 4 bases and the J gene end by 3 bases; junction bases not matched to a gene: 12. CDR1 is SEHNR, CDR2 FQNEAQ, per germline (reference sequence). CDR3 region: CASSWPAAGVSTDTQYF. In DNA, the CDR3 is TGTGCCAGCAGCTGGCCCGCAGCGGGAGTGTCGACAGATACGCAGTATTTT.

The gene calls are TRBV4-3 and TRBJ2-1, with D possibly called TRBD1 or TRBD2 (5 bases each). The CDR3 has 14 amino acids. Between the trimmed V and J ends, which lost 4 bases and 7 bases, there was a span of 14 bases. Germline-derived CDR1 and CDR2 are LGHNA and YSLEER. CDR3 residues: CASSPGTAGNEQFF. For the CDR3, the DNA is TGCGCCAGCAGCCCCGGGACGGCAGGGAATGAGCAGTTCTTC.

The chain uses TRBV7-6 and TRBJ2-3; 7 bases line up with TRBD2. Germline CDR1 is SGHVS and CDR2 is FNYEAQ. Trimming at V came to 5 bases and at J to 2 bases, leaving 7 bases not matched to a gene. The CDR3 contains 15 residues. CDR3 region: CASSPRDYHTDTQYF. In nucleotides, the CDR3 is TGTGCCAGCAGCCCGAGGGACTATCACACAGATACGCAGTATTTT.

The V call is TRBV27, the J call TRBJ2-7, with 9 bases lining up with TRBD1. This CDR3 is built from 13 residues. CDR1 and CDR2 (germline): MNHEY, SMNVEV (reference sequence). J gave up 7 bases and V 3 bases, and 4 bases lay outside the gene matches. The CDR3 reads CASSFRQGGEQYF. CDR3 in DNA: TGTGCCAGCAGTTTTCGACAGGGGGGAGAGCAGTACTTC.